The rows below give T cell receptor beta chains drawn from one sample of a study of Ad26.COV2.S vaccination and SARS-CoV-2 variants. Only in-frame clones appear in the TCRdb table, and some are missing; sequencing was by immunoSEQ multiplex PCR. The sample has approximately 340,000 clones; 80% to 90% are singletons. The specimen comprised peripheral blood, sampled in a trial of Ad26.COV2.S vaccine versus placebo. Source of these receptors: a person between 18 and 65 years old who received the Ad26.COV2.S COVID-19 vaccine or a placebo. Both conserved end residues are part of each CDR3. A D gene is named only where the DNA matches it firmly. The listing skips clone size in some rows; elsewhere it reads once, few, many or a size class.

D gene	V gene	clone size	J gene	CDR3 DNA	CDR3 protein
.	TRBV7-2	.	TRBJ2-2	TGTGCCAGCAGCTTAGTAGGGCCCGGGGAGCTGTTTTTT	CASSLVGPGELFF
.	TRBV21-1	once	TRBJ2-7	TGTGCCGGTGGATACGAGCAGTACTTC	CAGGYEQYF
.	TRBV7-2	.	TRBJ2-7	TGTGCCAGTGAATGGGGACGCGGGTTCTCCTACGAGCAGTACTTC	CASEWGRGFSYEQYF
.	TRBV4-3	.	TRBJ2-7	TGCGCCAGCAGCCAAGGGGCCATGGGCTACGAGCAGTACTTC	CASSQGAMGYEQYF
.	TRBV6-5	.	TRBJ1-5	TGTGCCAGCAAGAGGGATGTCAGTCAGCCCCAGCATTTT	CASKRDVSQPQHF
TRBD1	TRBV2	.	TRBJ1-5	TGTGCCAGCAGCCGCGGGACAGACTATAGCAATCAGCCCCAGCATTTT	CASSRGTDYSNQPQHF
TRBD2	TRBV7-2	.	TRBJ2-5	TGTGCCAGCAGCCCTCGGTTAGCGGGGGGGCAGGGGACCCAGTACTTC	CASSPRLAGGQGTQYF
.	TRBV5-1	.	TRBJ2-2	TGCGCCAGCAGCTTGGGTTTAAGTTCCTCTAGGGAGTACGGGGAGCTGTTTTTT	CASSLGLSSSREYGELFF
.	TRBV28	few	TRBJ1-5	TGTGCCAGCAGTGAAGGAACAGGGATGGGTCAGCCCCAGCATTTT	CASSEGTGMGQPQHF
TRBD2	TRBV7-2	.	TRBJ2-1	TGTGCCAGCAGCTTATCTAGCGGGAGATCAGTTGGGCAGTTCTTC	CASSLSSGRSVGQFF
TRBD2	TRBV14	.	TRBJ2-1	TGTGCCAGCAGCCGGTGGGCTTCTAGCGGGGCTTACAATGAGCAGTTCTTC	CASSRWASSGAYNEQFF
.	TRBV10-3	few	TRBJ1-1	TGTGCCATCAGTGATGGGGGAAGTGGAGCTTTCTTT	CAISDGGSGAFF
.	TRBV6-2/TRBV6-3	.	TRBJ1-3	TGTGCCAGCAGTCAAGGACGGAGCTCTGGAAACACCATATATTTT	CASSQGRSSGNTIYF
TRBD2	TRBV6-5	many	TRBJ2-2	TGTGCCAGCCGCGGGGGGAACACCGGGGAGCTGTTTTTT	CASRGGNTGELFF
.	TRBV5-1	.	TRBJ1-4	TGCGCCAGCAGCTTGGCCCCACAAGAGGGTAGGAATGAAAAACTGTTTTTT	CASSLAPQEGRNEKLFF
.	TRBV5-1	.	TRBJ2-7	TGCGCCAGCAGCTTGGAGGGGTTAGCGTGGAACGAGCAGTACTTC	CASSLEGLAWNEQYF
.	TRBV27	few	TRBJ2-2	TGTGCCAGCAGTCGGGGAGGCCGGGAGCTGTTTTTT	CASSRGGRELFF
.	TRBV14	.	TRBJ2-1	TGTGCCAGCAGCCAAACAGGGGGGGCTACTCATGAGCAGTTCTTC	CASSQTGGATHEQFF
.	TRBV30	many	TRBJ2-2	TGTGCCGGGGGTCGGGACACGAACACCGGGGAGCTGTTTTTT	CAGGRDTNTGELFF
.	TRBV27	.	TRBJ1-2	TGTGCCAGCAGTCCCGGGACGCCCTATGGCTACACCTTC	CASSPGTPYGYTF
.	TRBV6-5	.	TRBJ2-7	TGTGCCAGCAGTTACTCGTTGACCCTCCACGAGCAGTACTTC	CASSYSLTLHEQYF
.	TRBV18	.	TRBJ1-2	TGTGCCAGCTCACCAGTGACAGATCCTTTTGGCTACACCTTC	CASSPVTDPFGYTF
TRBD1	TRBV4-1	few	TRBJ2-6	TGCGCCAGCAGCCAAGAGGCTTTTCCGGGACAGGCACCTGGGGCCAACGTCCTGACTTTC	CASSQEAFPGQAPGANVLTF
.	TRBV3-1/TRBV3-2	.	TRBJ1-6	TGTGCCAGCAGCCAGACCCCCTCCTATAATTCACCCCTCCACTTT	CASSQTPSYNSPLHF
TRBD1	TRBV5-3	.	TRBJ2-1	TGTGCCAGAAGCTGGGGACAGGGATCTGAGCAGTTCTTC	CARSWGQGSEQFF
TRBD1	TRBV4-1	.	TRBJ2-3	TGCGCCAGCAGCCAGATTCAGGGGGCTACAGATACGCAGTATTTT	CASSQIQGATDTQYF
.	TRBV3-1/TRBV3-2	.	TRBJ1-5	TGTGCCAGCAGCCAAGATTTATGGCAATGGGAGGATCAGCCCCAGCATTTT	CASSQDLWQWEDQPQHF
TRBD1	TRBV28	few	TRBJ2-2	TGTGCCAGCATTAGGGGGCGGAACACCGGGGAGCTGTTTTTT	CASIRGRNTGELFF
TRBD2	TRBV5-5	.	TRBJ2-5	TGTGCCAGCAGCAACCGGGCGGGAGTTGTGACCCAGTACTTC	CASSNRAGVVTQYF
.	TRBV2	.	TRBJ2-6	TGTGCCAGCAGGGCTTACTCTGGGGCCAACGTCCTGACTTTC	CASRAYSGANVLTF
.	TRBV9	.	TRBJ2-7	TGTGCCAGCAGCGAGGGGACAATTTCCTACGAGCAGTACTTC	CASSEGTISYEQYF
.	TRBV6-5	.	TRBJ1-1	TGTGCCAGCCGGGACGAGTTGAACACTGAAGCTTTCTTT	CASRDELNTEAFF
.	TRBV24-1	once	TRBJ2-3	TGTGCCACCAGTGTCGGGGGTCCCCCAGATACGCAGTATTTT	CATSVGGPPDTQYF
.	TRBV19	.	TRBJ1-4	TGTGCCAGTAGTATACGGGGGAGCCATGAAAAACTGTTTTTT	CASSIRGSHEKLFF
TRBD2	TRBV28	.	TRBJ2-2	TGTGCCAGCAGTTTTTTTGGGACTAGCTTCTCCACCGGGGAGCTGTTTTTT	CASSFFGTSFSTGELFF
TRBD1	TRBV2	few	TRBJ1-4	TGTGCCAGCAGTATGGGACAGGGGGCTGAAAAACTGTTTTTT	CASSMGQGAEKLFF
.	TRBV28	.	TRBJ1-1	TGTGCCAGCAGTTATGTGAACACTGAAGCTTTCTTT	CASSYVNTEAFF
TRBD1	TRBV7-9	.	TRBJ2-7	TGTGCCAGCAGTTCCGGGACAGGGGGCCGGTACGAGCAGTACTTC	CASSSGTGGRYEQYF
.	TRBV3-1/TRBV3-2	few	TRBJ1-5	TGTGCCAGCAGCGAGGACAGACTGAGTAATCAGCCCCAGCATTTT	CASSEDRLSNQPQHF
.	TRBV7-9	.	TRBJ1-5	TGTGCCAGCAGCTTAATAGGCAGCGGAGATAGCAATCAGCCCCAGCATTTT	CASSLIGSGDSNQPQHF
.	TRBV9	.	TRBJ1-1	TGTGCCAGCAGCGTAGGAGGGGAGAACACTGAAGCTTTCTTT	CASSVGGENTEAFF
.	TRBV5-1	.	TRBJ1-2	TGCGCCAGCAGCCACCCCGACAGGCCCCCTGGCTACACCTTC	CASSHPDRPPGYTF
.	TRBV7-9	.	TRBJ2-4	TGTGCCAGCAGCCAGACGGGGGGCCCCGAAAACATTCAGTACTTC	CASSQTGGPENIQYF
TRBD1	TRBV12-3/TRBV12-4	.	TRBJ1-1	TGTGCCAGCAGCGGGGACAGGGCTGAAGCTTTCTTT	CASSGDRAEAFF
TRBD2	TRBV28	once	TRBJ2-1	TGTGCCAGCAGTTTTTTACCCGGGACTAGCGGGAGAGGTAACTACAATGAGCAGTTCTTC	CASSFLPGTSGRGNYNEQFF
TRBD2	TRBV28	.	TRBJ2-3	TGTGCCAGCAGTTTGACTAGCGGGAGGGCCGCGAGCACAGATACGCAGTATTTT	CASSLTSGRAASTDTQYF
.	TRBV14	.	TRBJ2-1	TGTGCCAGCAGCCAAGGAGGGGGGGGGCCCACCCTCGCGCAGTTCTTC	CASSQGGGGPTLAQFF
TRBD1	TRBV25-1	.	TRBJ1-2	TGTGCCAGCAGTGACCTTACCACCACAGGGGGCCGGTCTGGCTACACCTTC	CASSDLTTTGGRSGYTF
.	TRBV6-1	.	TRBJ2-7	TGTGCCAGCAGTGAAGCAAGGACAGAGAAATCCTACGAGCAGTACTTC	CASSEARTEKSYEQYF
.	TRBV27	.	TRBJ2-6	TGTGCCAGCTCGTTCTTGACCTCTGGGGCCAACGTCCTGACTTTC	CASSFLTSGANVLTF
TRBD1	TRBV7-2	.	TRBJ2-2	TGTGCCAGCAGCCCGGGACAGGCAAGCGGGGAGCTGTTTTTT	CASSPGQASGELFF
TRBD2	TRBV6-4	.	TRBJ2-3	TGTGCCAGCAGTGACTCCCCTAGCGGGGGGGGCACAGATACGCAGTATTTT	CASSDSPSGGGTDTQYF
.	TRBV6-6	few	TRBJ2-1	TGTGCCAGCAGTTACTCGGGAAATGAGCAGTTCTTC	CASSYSGNEQFF
TRBD1	TRBV5-1	.	TRBJ1-2	TGCGCCAGCAGCGAAGGACAGGGTCTGCCCTATGGCTACACCTTC	CASSEGQGLPYGYTF
TRBD2	TRBV6-1	few	TRBJ2-3	TGTGCCAGCAGTGAAACCCCCGTAGATGTGGGAGGGACAGATACGCAGTATTTT	CASSETPVDVGGTDTQYF
TRBD2	TRBV6-5	.	TRBJ2-7	TGTGCCAGCAGCTTAGCGGGCGGATACGGCGAGCAGTACTTC	CASSLAGGYGEQYF
.	TRBV7-6	.	TRBJ2-7	TGTGCCAGCAGCTTAGTGCCCCAACAGGGAGCGGTATCCGAGCAGTACTTC	CASSLVPQQGAVSEQYF
.	TRBV5-4	.	TRBJ2-7	TGTGCCAGCAGCTTGTACGGGACGCCATCCTACGAGCAGTACTTC	CASSLYGTPSYEQYF
.	TRBV7-2	.	TRBJ2-6	TGTGCCAGCAGCAACCGCTACAGGGACTCTGGGGCCAACGTCCTGACTTTC	CASSNRYRDSGANVLTF
TRBD2	TRBV5-1	.	TRBJ2-5	TGCGCCAGCAGCTTGGGACTAGCGGGAGCGGGGGAGACCCAGTACTTC	CASSLGLAGAGETQYF